What follows describes a single TCR beta chain. Recruited during active infection, patients (from Seattle) were subsequently followed longitudinally. The CDR3 contains 13 residues. Generated by immunoSEQ multiplex PCR, the TCRdb table keeps only in-frame clones and is missing some. The table shows fewer than 200,000 clones, with roughly 80% occurring only once. The entry originates in a study of blood T cell repertoires in COVID-19. The overall study: Samples of COVID-19 (acute and convalescent) were obtained from the United States, Italy and Spain. T cells, B-cell-depleted T cells, or PBMCs provided the cDNA or gDNA that served as material.

Input material: peripheral blood. The rearrangement links TRBV21-1 to TRBJ2-1; TRBD2 is the table's D call, not checked against the DNA. TRBV21-1 corresponds to a pseudogene. This receptor was identified in an older woman with COVID-19, enrolled during active disease. Here the CDR3 DNA reads TGTGGGACTAGCGGGAGTAAAGAGAATGAGCAGTTCTTC. It codes for CGTSGSKENEQFF.